This TCR beta chain stems from a study of blood T cell repertoires in COVID-19. For the study at large: Acute and convalescent COVID-19 specimens originated in the United States, Italy and Spain. From T cells, B-cell-depleted T cells, or PBMCs came the material, which was cDNA or gDNA.

This CDR3 region has 14 residues. Germline loops: CDR1 SNHLY, CDR2 FYNNEI. V was trimmed by 8 bases and J by 3 bases, leaving 17 bases between them. Authors' processing steps: Reference gene primer amplification gave nucleated cell count estimates. TCRdb's copy holds only in-frame clones and misses some; the assay was immunoSEQ multiplex PCR. The V and J calls and clone size are taken from that table; D and trimming were inferred from the DNA. The sample includes 380,000 or so clones, about four fifths of them seen just once. Sequencing was carried out using peripheral blood. The origin of this receptor is a human donor with acute or convalescent COVID-19. The donor label of this sample is uncertain. The chain couples TRBV2 to TRBJ2-7; TRBD1 might be the D (6 bases). The CDR3 bases are TGTGCCAGCTCTGTTAGCCAGGGGATCTACGAGCAGTACTTC. Translation: CASSVSQGIYEQYF.